This T cell receptor beta chain was found in a study of blood T cell repertoires in COVID-19. At the level of the study: T cells, B-cell-depleted T cells, or PBMCs supplied cDNA or gDNA.

Germline V gene sequence: CDR1 LGHNT, CDR2 FRNRAP. The V segment lost 1 base and the J segment 1 base; nucleotides outside the gene matches: 3. This CDR3 is built from 15 residues. Methods used by the authors: Estimation of nucleated cell counts relied on the amplification of reference gene primers. TCRdb keeps only in-frame clones here, not all; method: immunoSEQ multiplex PCR. V, J and clone size are those of that table, while D and trimming were read from the DNA. The sample lists 350,000 or so clones, less than 90% occurring once. Recovered status in Cohort 3 required two negative PCRs, clearance, or symptom resolution.

The source is a woman in her twenties or thirties who had recovered from COVID-19. The chain has TRBV12-5 and TRBJ1-1, with 7 positions matching TRBD1. Sequencing used PBMCs or T cells enriched from blood (not recorded which). CDR3 nucleotide sequence: TGTGCTAGTGGTTTGGCAGGGGGAGGGAACACTGAAGCTTTCTTT. This encodes CASGLAGGGNTEAFF.